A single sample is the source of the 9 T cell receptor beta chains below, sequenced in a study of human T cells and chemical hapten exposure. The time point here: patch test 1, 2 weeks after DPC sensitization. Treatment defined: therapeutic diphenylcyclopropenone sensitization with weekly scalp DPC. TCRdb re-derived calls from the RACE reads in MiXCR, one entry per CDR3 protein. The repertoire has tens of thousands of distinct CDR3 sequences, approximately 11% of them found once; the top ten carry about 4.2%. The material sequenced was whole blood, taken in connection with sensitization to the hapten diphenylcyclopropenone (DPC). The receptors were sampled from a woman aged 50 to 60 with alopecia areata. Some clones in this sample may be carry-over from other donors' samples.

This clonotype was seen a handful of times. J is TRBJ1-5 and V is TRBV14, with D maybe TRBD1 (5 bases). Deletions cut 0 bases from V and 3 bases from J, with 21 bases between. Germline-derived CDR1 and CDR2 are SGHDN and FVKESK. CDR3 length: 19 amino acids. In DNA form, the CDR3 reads TGTGCCAGCAGCCAAGATTGCGGGGCAGGCTTCGGGGCCAATCAGCCCCAGCATTTT. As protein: CASSQDCGAGFGANQPQHF.

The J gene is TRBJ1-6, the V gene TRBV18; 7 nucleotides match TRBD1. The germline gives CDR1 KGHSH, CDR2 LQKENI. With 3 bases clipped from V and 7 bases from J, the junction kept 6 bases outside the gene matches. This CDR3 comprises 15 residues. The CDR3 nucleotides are TGTGCCAGCTCACCGCAGGGGGAGATCAATTCACCCCTCCACTTT. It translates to CASSPQGEINSPLHF.

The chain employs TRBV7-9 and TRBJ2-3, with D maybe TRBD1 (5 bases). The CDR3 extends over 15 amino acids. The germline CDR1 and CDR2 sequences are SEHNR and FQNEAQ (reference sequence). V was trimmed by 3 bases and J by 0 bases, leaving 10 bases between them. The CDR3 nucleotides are TGTGCCAGCAGCTTGGCAGGGCCAAGCACAGATACGCAGTATTTT. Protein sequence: CASSLAGPSTDTQYF.

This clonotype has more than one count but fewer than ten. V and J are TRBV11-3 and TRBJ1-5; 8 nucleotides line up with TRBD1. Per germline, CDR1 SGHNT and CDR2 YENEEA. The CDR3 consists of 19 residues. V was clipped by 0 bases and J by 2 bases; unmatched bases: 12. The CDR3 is CASSLDRRTGTMGNQPQHF. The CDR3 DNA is TGTGCCAGCAGCTTAGATCGACGGACAGGGACGATGGGCAATCAGCCCCAGCATTTT.

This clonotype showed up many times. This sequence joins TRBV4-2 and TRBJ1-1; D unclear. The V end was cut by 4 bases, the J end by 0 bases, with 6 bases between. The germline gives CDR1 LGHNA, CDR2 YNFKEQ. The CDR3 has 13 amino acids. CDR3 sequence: CASSREMNTEAFF. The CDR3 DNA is TGTGCCAGCAGCCGAGAGATGAACACTGAAGCTTTCTTT.

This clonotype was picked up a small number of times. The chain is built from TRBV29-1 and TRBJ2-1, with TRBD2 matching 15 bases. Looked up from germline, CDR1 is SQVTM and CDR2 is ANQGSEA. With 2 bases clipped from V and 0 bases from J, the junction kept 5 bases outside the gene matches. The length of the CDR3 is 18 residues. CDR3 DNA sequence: TGCAGCGTTGAAACCGGACTAGCGGGAGGGAGCTCCTACAATGAGCAGTTCTTC. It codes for CSVETGLAGGSSYNEQFF.

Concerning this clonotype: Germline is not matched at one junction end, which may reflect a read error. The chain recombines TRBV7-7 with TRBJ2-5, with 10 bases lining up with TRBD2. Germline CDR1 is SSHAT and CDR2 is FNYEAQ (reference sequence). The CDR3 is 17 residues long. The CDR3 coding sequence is TGTGCTAGCAGCCGCGGACCTAGCGGGGGACCCCAAGAGACCCAGTACTTC. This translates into CASSRGPSGGPQETQYF. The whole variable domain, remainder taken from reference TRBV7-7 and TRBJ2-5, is GAGVSQSPRYKVTKRGQDVTLRCDPISSHATLYWYQQALGQGPEFLTYFNYEAQPDKSGLPSDRFSAERPEGSISTLTIQRTEQRDSAMYRCASSRGPSGGPQETQYFGPGTRLLVL.

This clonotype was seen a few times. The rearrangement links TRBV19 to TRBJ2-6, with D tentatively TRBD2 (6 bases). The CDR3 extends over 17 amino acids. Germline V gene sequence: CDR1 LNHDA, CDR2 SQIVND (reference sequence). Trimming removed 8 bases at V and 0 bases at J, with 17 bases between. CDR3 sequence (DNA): TGTGCCAGTTCGGGGGACCCAAGCCCCTCTGGGGCCAACGTCCTGACTTTC. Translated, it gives CASSGDPSPSGANVLTF.

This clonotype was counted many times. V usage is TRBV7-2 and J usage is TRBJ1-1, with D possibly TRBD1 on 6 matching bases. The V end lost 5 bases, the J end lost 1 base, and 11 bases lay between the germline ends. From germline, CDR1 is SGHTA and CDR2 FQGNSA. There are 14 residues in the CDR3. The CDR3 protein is CASSRRGANTEAFF. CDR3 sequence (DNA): TGTGCCAGCAGCCGCAGGGGCGCGAACACTGAAGCTTTCTTT.